This T cell receptor (beta chain) comes out of a study of cytomegalovirus exposure and HLA in healthy donors. Study-level information: An analysis done earlier identified 117 million unique TCR beta sequences from about 180 million T cells.

60 Vbeta and 13 Jbeta primers were used in PCR. TCRdb's table, derived via immunoSEQ multiplex PCR, lists solely in-frame clones and lacks some. This sample has 150,000 to 180,000 clones, with roughly 83% found just once. V lost 5 bases and J lost 1, with 8 bases in between. The length of the CDR3 is 13 residues. Germline V gene data show CDR1 as LNHDA and CDR2 as SQIVND (reference sequence). The study's findings and limits: In an earlier analysis, productive rearrangement rates for most beta V segments clustered near 87% or 30%. In a later analysis, TCR beta V- and J-gene trimming showed a link to a missense DCLRE1C variant.

This clone was found once. Antigen: not known. Sequenced material: PBMCs. The sequence was obtained from a man aged 30 to 39 in good health and CMV-seropositive. V usage is TRBV19 and J usage is TRBJ1-1; D remains unclear. CDR3 in DNA: TGTGCCAGTAGTGCCTCTAGGAACACTGAAGCTTTCTTT. Translation: CASSASRNTEAFF.